This is a list of T cell receptor beta chains from one sample in a study of cytomegalovirus exposure and HLA in healthy donors. Generated by immunoSEQ multiplex PCR, the TCRdb table keeps only in-frame clones and is missing some. The sample yields 160,000 or so clones, roughly 80% seen once. The sample was PBMCs. These receptors were collected from a male donor in good health and CMV-seropositive. Each CDR3 is given without its conserved first and last residue. A row's size may be missing; if present it is once, few, many or a size class.

TRBV11-1 . 16 ASSLGTSGSPAYNEQF
TRBV9 . 13 ASSVGSQDQETQY
TRBV7-2 once 12 ASSLSQGNQPQH
TRBV11-2 . 9 ASSPSDEQY
TRBV5-6 . 13 ASSLVLRGTDTQY
TRBV4-1 . 12 ASSHNWRAQPQH
TRBV28 . 13 ASSKAGTMGDEQF
TRBV4-2 . 15 ASSQGGGTGGSQPQH
TRBV2 . 10 ASSDFRNIQY
TRBV6-5 . 14 ASSSQGQHSQETQY
TRBV7-9 . 12 ASSLGGTNNEQF
TRBV5-4 . 12 ASTPDGTSGIRD
TRBV2 . 12 ANPRAGTRNEQF
TRBV30 . 9 AWSVRDEQF
TRBV18 . 14 ASSPQGLAGGNEQF
TRBV4-2 . 15 ASSQFPHRAGANVLT
TRBV6-1 once 12 ASTSLMYTDTQY
TRBV18 once 14 ASYGRGGVSTGELF
TRBV19 . 15 ASMPSWTSGNTGELF
TRBV18 . 10 ASSPDRAGAF
TRBV7-2 . 11 ASKQFLVETQY
TRBV7-9 . 11 ASSRGTGNTIY
TRBV6-1 . 11 ASTRQGNQPQH
TRBV5-1 . 14 ASSLGGGSSYNEQF
TRBV5-1 . 13 ASSWDFSDTGELF
TRBV7-2 few 11 ATGTGMNTEAF
TRBV30 . 11 AWSVPGEYEQY
TRBV4-3 . 16 ASSQDTSGSSYNSPLH
TRBV13 . 11 ASRGQGPDEQY
TRBV5-1 once 12 ASSQDRAGGELF
TRBV30 few 10 AWSAIGGPQH
TRBV19 once 10 ASKARREKLF
TRBV5-6 . 13 ASSFRGRMNTEAF
TRBV14 few 13 ASSTYSFSNYGYT
TRBV19 few 12 ASSTKQGSGTQY
TRBV2 . 13 ASSDWPSGHYEQY
TRBV2 . 15 ASSRGSSGGGANEQF
TRBV2 once 14 ASRNLRGIDTGELF
TRBV6-5 . 12 ASSESWTEFGYT
TRBV5-1 . 13 ASGLAGGPSAELF
TRBV10-3 . 15 AISESTPATPYNEQF